This T cell receptor beta chain was obtained from a study of long-term antiretroviral therapy in people with HIV. The length of the CDR3 is 14 residues. V shed 1 base, J shed 5 bases, and the junction held 5 bases outside the gene matches. Germline V CDR1 and CDR2: GTSNPN, SVGIG (reference sequence). Version v3.0 of the immunoSEQ assay was performed at survey level. Sequencing was performed with immunoSEQ multiplex PCR; in TCRdb, only in-frame clones are kept and a portion is missing. The sample carries some 19,000 clones, 65% to 85% recorded once. J is TRBJ1-1 and V is TRBV30, with 9 bases matching TRBD1. The sequenced sample was unsorted PBMCs, obtained 0.9 years after starting antiretroviral therapy. The sequence came from a man between 18 and 29 years old with HIV. The CDR3 coding sequence is TGTGCCTGGAGTGAACAGGGGGCCTGGACTGAAGCTTTCTTT. Amino acid sequence: CAWSEQGAWTEAFF.